This T cell receptor beta chain was observed in a study of cytomegalovirus exposure and HLA in healthy donors. Study details: Within an early data release were 65 million to 90 million unique TCRs drawn from HLA-typed donors.

As for this clone: Its antigen is currently unknown.

The study's findings and limits: In a later analysis, a missense DCLRE1C variant was linked to TCR beta V- and J-gene trimming. In most subjects, TCR beta sequences reportedly gave accurate predictions of HLA-A and HLA-B alleles.

A multiplex PCR was run with 60 Vbeta primers and 13 Jbeta primers. Original processing methods: An analysis that came later counted tens of millions of unique TCR beta chains, approximately 10 million shared. The repertoire was sequenced with immunoSEQ multiplex PCR; TCRdb's copy has only in-frame clones and lacks some. V and J calls and clone size are as listed in that table; D and trimming were resolved from the DNA. The sample contains under 200,000 clones, 65% to 90% of which appear only once. V trimming: 8 bases; J trimming: 8 bases; junction bases outside the gene matches: 6. The CDR3 length is 13 residues. The germline gives CDR1 SNHLY, CDR2 FYNNEI.

The sequence was obtained from a human donor in good health. Sequencing was carried out using PBMCs. The chain is built from TRBV2 and TRBJ1-6; 7 bases line up with TRBD1. CDR3: CASGLDRDSPLHF. The CDR3 nucleotides read TGTGCCAGCGGACTCGACAGGGATTCACCCCTCCACTTT.